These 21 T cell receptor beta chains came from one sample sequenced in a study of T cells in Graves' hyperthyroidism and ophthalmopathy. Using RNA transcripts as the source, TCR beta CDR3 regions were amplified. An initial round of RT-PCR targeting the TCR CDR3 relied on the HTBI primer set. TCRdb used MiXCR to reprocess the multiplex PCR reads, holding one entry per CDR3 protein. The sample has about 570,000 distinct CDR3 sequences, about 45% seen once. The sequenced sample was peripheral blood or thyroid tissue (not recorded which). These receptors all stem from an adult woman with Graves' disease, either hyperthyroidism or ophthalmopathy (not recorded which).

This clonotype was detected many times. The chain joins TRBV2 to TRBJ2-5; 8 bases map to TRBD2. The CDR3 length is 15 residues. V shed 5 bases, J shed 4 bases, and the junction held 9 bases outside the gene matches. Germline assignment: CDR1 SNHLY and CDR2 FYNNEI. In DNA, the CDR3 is TGTGCCAGCAGTCCCCTGAACAGCGGGAGAGAGACCCAGTACTTC. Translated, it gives CASSPLNSGRETQYF.

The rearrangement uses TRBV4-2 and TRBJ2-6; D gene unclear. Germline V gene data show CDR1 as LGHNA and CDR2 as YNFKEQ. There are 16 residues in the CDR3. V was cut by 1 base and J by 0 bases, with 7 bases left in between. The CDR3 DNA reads TGTGCCAGCAGCCAAGTCGGCCTCTCTGGGGCCAACGTCCTGACTTTC. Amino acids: CASSQVGLSGANVLTF.

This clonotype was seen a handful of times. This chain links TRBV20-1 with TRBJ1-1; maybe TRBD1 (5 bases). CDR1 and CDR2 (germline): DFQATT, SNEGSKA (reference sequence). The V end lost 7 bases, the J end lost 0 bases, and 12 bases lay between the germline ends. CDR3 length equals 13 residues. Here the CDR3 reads CSGPDNLNTEAFF. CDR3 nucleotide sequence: TGCAGTGGTCCGGACAATCTGAACACTGAAGCTTTCTTT.

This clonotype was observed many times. The CDR3 loop reads CSPGGETQYF. The DNA of the CDR3 is TGCAGTCCTGGGGGAGAGACCCAGTACTTC. This sequence joins TRBV29-1 and TRBJ2-5; D is tentatively TRBD1 or TRBD2 (5 bases each). Germline lookup yields CDR1 SQVTM and CDR2 ANQGSEA. This CDR3 is built from 10 residues.

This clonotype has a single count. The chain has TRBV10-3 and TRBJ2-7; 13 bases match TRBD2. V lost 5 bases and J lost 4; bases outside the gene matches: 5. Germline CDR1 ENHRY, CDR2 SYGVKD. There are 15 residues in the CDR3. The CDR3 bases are TGTGCCATCAGTTGGACTAGCGGGAGCAAGTACGAGCAGTACTTC. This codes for CAISWTSGSKYEQYF.

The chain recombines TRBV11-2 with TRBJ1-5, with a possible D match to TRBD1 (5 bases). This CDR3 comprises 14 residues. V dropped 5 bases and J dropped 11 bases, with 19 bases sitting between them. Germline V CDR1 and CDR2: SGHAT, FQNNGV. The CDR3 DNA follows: TGTGCCAGCAGCCTCCGGCGGGGGAGGGAGACCCAGCATTTT. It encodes CASSLRRGRETQHF.

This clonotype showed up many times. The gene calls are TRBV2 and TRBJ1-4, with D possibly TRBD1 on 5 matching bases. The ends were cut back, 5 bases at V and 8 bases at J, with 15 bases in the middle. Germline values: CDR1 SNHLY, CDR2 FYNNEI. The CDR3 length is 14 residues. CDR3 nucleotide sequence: TGTGCCAGCAGTATAATTGGGACGGACGAAAAACTGTTTTTT. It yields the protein CASSIIGTDEKLFF.

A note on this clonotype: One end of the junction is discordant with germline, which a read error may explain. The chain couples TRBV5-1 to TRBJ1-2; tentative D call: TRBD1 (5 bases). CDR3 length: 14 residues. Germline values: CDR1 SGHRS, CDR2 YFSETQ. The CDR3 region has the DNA TGTGCCAGCAGCCAACCGCTGGGGCTGGGTGTCTACACCTTC. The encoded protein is CASSQPLGLGVYTF.

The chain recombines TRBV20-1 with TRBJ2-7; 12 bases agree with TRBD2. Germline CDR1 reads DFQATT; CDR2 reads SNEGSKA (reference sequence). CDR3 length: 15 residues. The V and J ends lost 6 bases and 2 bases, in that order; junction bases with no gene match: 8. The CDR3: CSASSLAGGPYEQYF. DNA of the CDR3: TGCAGTGCCAGCTCACTAGCGGGAGGCCCCTACGAGCAGTACTTC.

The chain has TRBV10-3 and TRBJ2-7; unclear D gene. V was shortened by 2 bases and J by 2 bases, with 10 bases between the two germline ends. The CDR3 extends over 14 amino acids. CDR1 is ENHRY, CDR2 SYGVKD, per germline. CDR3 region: CAISEKGGTYEQYF. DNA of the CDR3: TGTGCCATCAGTGAGAAGGGCGGAACCTACGAGCAGTACTTC.

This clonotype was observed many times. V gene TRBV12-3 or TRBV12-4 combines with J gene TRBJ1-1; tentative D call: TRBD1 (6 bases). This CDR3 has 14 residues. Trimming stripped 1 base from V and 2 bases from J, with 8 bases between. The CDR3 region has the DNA TGTGCCAGCAGTTTAGAAGGGGGAAACACTGAAGCTTTCTTT. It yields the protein CASSLEGGNTEAFF.

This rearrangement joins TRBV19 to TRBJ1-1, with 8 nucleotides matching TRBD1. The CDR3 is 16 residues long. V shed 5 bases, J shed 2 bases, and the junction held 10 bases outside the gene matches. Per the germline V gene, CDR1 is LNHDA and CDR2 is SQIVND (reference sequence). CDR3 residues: CASSLTGVLQNTEAFF. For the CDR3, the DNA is TGTGCCAGTAGTTTGACAGGGGTTTTACAAAACACTGAAGCTTTCTTT. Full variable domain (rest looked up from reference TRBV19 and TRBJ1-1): DGGITQSPKYLFRKEGQNVTLSCEQNLNHDAMYWYRQDPGQGLRLIYYSQIVNDFQKGDIAEGYSVSREKKESFPLTVTSAQKNPTAFYLCASSLTGVLQNTEAFFGQGTRLTVV.

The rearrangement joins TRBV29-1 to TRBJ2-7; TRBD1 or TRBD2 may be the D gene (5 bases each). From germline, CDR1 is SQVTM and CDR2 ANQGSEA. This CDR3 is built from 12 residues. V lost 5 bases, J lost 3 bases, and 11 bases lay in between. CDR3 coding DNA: TGCAGCGTTATAAGAGGGGTCTACGAGCAGTACTTC. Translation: CSVIRGVYEQYF.

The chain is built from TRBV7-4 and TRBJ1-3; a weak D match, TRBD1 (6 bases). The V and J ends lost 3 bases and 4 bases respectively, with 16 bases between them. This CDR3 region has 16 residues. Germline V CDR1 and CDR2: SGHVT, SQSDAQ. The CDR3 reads CASSLAEGDFGNTIYF. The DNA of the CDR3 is TGTGCCAGCAGCTTGGCCGAGGGGGACTTCGGAAACACCATATATTTT.

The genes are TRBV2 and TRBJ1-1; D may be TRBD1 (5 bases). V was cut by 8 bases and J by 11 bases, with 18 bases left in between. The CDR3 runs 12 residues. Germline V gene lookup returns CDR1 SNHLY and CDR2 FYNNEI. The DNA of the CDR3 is TGTGCCAGCGGCGTGGGCCCAGGGAAGGCTTTCTTT. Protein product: CASGVGPGKAFF.

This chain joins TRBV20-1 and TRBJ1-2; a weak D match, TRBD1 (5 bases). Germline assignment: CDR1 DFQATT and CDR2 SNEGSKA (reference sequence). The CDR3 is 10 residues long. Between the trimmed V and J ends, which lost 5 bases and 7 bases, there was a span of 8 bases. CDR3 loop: CSAAGFGYTF. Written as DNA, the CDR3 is TGCAGTGCTGCAGGGTTTGGCTACACCTTC.

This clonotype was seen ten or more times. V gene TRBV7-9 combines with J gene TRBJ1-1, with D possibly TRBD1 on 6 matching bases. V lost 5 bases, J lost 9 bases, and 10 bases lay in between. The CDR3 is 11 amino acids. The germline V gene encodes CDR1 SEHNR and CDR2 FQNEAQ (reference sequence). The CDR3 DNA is TGTGCCAGCAGCCAGGGACAACAAGCTTTCTTT. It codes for CASSQGQQAFF.

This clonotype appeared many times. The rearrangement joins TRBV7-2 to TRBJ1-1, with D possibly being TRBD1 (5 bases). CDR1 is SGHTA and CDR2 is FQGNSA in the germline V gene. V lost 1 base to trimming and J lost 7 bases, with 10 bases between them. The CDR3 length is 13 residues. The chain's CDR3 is CASSLDRQLEAFF. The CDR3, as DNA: TGTGCCAGCAGCTTAGACAGGCAGCTTGAAGCTTTCTTT.

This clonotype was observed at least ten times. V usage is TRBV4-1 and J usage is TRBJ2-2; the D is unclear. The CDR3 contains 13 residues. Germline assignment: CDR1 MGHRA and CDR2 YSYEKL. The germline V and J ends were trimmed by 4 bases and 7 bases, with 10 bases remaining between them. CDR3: CASSLKRVGELFF. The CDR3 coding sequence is TGCGCCAGCAGCCTCAAACGAGTCGGGGAGCTGTTTTTT.

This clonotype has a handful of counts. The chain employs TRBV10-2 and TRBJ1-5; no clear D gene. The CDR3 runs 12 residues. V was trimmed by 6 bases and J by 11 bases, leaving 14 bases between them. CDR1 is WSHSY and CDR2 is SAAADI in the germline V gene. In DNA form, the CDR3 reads TGCGCCAGCAGCGACAAGGCAGAGACCCAGCATTTT. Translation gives CASSDKAETQHF.

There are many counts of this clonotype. The CDR3 bases are TGTGCCAGCAGCTTTACGCCAACCGGCGAGCAGTACTTC. This gives the protein CASSFTPTGEQYF. The chain employs TRBV13 and TRBJ2-7; D gene uncertain. This CDR3 is built from 13 residues. CDR1 PRHDT and CDR2 FYEKMQ come from the germline V gene (reference sequence). V was trimmed by 3 bases and J by 6 bases, leaving 12 bases between them.